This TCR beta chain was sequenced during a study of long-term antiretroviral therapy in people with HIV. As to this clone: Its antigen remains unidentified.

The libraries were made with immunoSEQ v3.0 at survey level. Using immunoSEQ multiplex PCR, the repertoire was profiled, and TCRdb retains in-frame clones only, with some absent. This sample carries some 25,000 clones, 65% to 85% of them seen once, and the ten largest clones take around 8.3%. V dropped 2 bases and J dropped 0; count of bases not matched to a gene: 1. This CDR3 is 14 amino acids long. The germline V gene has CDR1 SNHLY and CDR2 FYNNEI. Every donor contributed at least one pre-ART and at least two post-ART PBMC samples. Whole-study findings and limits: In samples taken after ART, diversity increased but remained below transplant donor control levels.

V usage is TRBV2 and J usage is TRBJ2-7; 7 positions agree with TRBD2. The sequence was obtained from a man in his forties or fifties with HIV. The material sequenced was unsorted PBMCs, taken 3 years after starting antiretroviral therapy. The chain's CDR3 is CASSELAASYEQYF. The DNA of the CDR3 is TGTGCCAGCAGTGAACTAGCGGCCTCCTACGAGCAGTACTTC.